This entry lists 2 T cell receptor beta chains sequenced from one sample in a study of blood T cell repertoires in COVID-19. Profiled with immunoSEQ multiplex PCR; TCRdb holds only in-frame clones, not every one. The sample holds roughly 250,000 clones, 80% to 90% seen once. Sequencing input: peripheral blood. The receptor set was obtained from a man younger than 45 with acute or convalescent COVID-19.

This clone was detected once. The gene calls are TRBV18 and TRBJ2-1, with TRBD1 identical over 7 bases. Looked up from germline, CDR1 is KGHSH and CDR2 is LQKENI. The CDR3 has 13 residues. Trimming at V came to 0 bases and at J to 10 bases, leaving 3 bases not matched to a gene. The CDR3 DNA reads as TGTGCCAGCTCACCACCGACAGGGCAGGAGCAGTTCTTC. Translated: CASSPPTGQEQFF.

CDR3 region: CAWSDAGTGETEAFF. The CDR3 DNA reads TGTGCCTGGAGCGACGCCGGGACAGGAGAAACTGAAGCTTTCTTT. V gene TRBV30 combines with J gene TRBJ1-1, with 8 bases aligning to TRBD1. Per germline, CDR1 GTSNPN and CDR2 SVGIG (reference sequence). After removal of 3 bases from V and 5 bases from J, the junction contained 11 bases not matched to a gene. The CDR3 spans 15 residues.